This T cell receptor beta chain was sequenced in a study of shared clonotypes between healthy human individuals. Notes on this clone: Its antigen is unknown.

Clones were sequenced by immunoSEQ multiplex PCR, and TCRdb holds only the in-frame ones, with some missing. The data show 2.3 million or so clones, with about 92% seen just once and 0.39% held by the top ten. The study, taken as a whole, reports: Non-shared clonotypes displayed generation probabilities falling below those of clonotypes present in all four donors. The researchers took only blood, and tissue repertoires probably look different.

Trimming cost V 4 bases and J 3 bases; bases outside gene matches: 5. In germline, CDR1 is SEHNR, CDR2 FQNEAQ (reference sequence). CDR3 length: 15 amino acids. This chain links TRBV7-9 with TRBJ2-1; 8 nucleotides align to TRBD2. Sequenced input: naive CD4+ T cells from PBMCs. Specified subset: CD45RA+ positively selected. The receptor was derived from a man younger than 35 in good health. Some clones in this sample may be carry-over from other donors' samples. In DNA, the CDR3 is TGTGCCAGCAGCTCTCAGCGGGAGTACTACAATGAGCAGTTCTTC. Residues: CASSSQREYYNEQFF.